This note documents a single T cell receptor (beta chain) sequence. The data stem from a study of tissue T cells after allogeneic stem cell transplantation. Turning to the study itself: CD3+ T cells were flow-sorted when enough cells; otherwise DNA extracted directly.

The assay was immunoSEQ multiplex PCR, and TCRdb's table has in-frame clones only and misses some. The sample shows 25,000 to 35,000 clones, 85% to 90% of them seen only once. Germline values: CDR1 SEHNR, CDR2 FQNEAQ (reference sequence). CDR3 length: 15 residues. Trimming shortened V by 4 bases and J by 0 bases, and 13 bases separated the two germline ends. This chain joins TRBV7-9 and TRBJ2-7; possibly TRBD1 or TRBD2 for D (5 bases each). The material was blood, obtained before transplantation. The receptor was isolated from a woman aged 18 to 55 who later had graft-versus-host disease after an allogeneic stem cell transplant. The CDR3 bases are TGTGCCAGCAGCTCCGCTTCAGGGACCTCCTACGAGCAGTACTTC. This codes for CASSSASGTSYEQYF.